What follows are 10 T cell receptor beta chains derived from one specimen sequenced in a study of blood T cell repertoires in COVID-19. Here immunoSEQ multiplex PCR was the method, and the copy in TCRdb shows in-frame clones only, minus some. This sample has fewer than 120,000 clones, with over 60% found just once. The sample taken for sequencing was peripheral blood. These receptors were collected from an elderly woman with active or convalescent COVID-19.

CDR3 nucleotide sequence: TGCGCCAGCAGCTTCGCTAGCGGGAGGGCCTCAGAGACCCAGTACTTC. This encodes CASSFASGRASETQYF. This sequence joins TRBV5-1 and TRBJ2-5; 12 nucleotides align to TRBD2. The V and J ends lost 2 bases and 4 bases, in that order; junction bases with no gene match: 6. CDR1 is SGHRS and CDR2 is YFSETQ in the germline V gene. CDR3 length: 16 amino acids.

This clone appeared a single time. The chain combines TRBV29-1 with TRBJ2-1; a possible D gene is TRBD2 (5 bases). The CDR3 spans 11 residues. V was shortened by 7 bases and J by 9 bases, with 13 bases between the two germline ends. CDR1 is SQVTM, CDR2 ANQGSEA, per germline. The CDR3 here is CSATLVGEQFF. As DNA, the CDR3 is TGCAGCGCTACACTAGTGGGTGAGCAGTTCTTC.

The chain couples TRBV12-3 or TRBV12-4 to TRBJ1-1; D not certain. This CDR3 spans 13 amino acids. The V gene lost 1 base and the J gene lost 1 base, with 4 bases spanning the gap. The CDR3 is CASSLVQNTEAFF. CDR3 DNA: TGTGCCAGCAGTTTAGTTCAGAACACTGAAGCTTTCTTT.

The J gene is TRBJ2-5, the V gene TRBV4-1; 9 nucleotides line up with TRBD2. Germline V gene lookup returns CDR1 MGHRA and CDR2 YSYEKL. CDR3 length: 14 residues. Trimming cost V 3 bases and J 5 bases; bases outside gene matches: 4. This CDR3 reads CASSHSGRMETQYF. DNA for the CDR3: TGCGCCAGCAGCCACAGCGGGAGGATGGAGACCCAGTACTTC.

In the case of this clone: Other nucleotide sequences in the sample specify the same CDR3. This chain uses TRBV7-3 with TRBJ1-1; no clear D gene. Trimming cost V 0 bases and J 1 base, with 6 bases left between them. Germline-derived CDR1 and CDR2 are SGHTA and FQGTGA. The CDR3 spans 14 residues. The CDR3: CASSLTGRNTEAFF. The DNA for the CDR3 is TGTGCCAGCAGCTTAACAGGGAGGAACACTGAAGCTTTCTTT.

This clone was counted a few times. The chain combines TRBV7-9 with TRBJ1-6; 7 bases are a match to TRBD1. This CDR3 has 19 residues. V lost 5 bases and J lost 9; bases outside the gene matches: 22. CDR1 SEHNR and CDR2 FQNEAQ come from the germline V gene (reference sequence). The CDR3 here is CASSPWTGLMPQERSPLHF. The CDR3 DNA reads as TGTGCCAGCAGCCCATGGACAGGACTTATGCCTCAGGAGCGTTCACCCCTCCACTTT.

The rearrangement uses TRBV5-5 and TRBJ1-1, with 9 bases identical to TRBD1. Germline-derived CDR1 and CDR2 are SGHKS and YYEKEE (reference sequence). The CDR3 is made up of 16 amino acids. Germline trimming cut 4 bases from V and 2 bases from J; bases unmatched to any gene: 9. CDR3 amino acids: CASSTYGTGKNTEAFF. In DNA, the CDR3 is TGTGCCAGCAGCACTTATGGGACAGGGAAAAACACTGAAGCTTTCTTT. The full variable domain, in which reference TRBV5-5 and TRBJ1-1 provide the parts outside the CDR3, is DAGVTQSPTHLIKTRGQQVTLRCSPISGHKSVSWYQQVLGQGPQFIFQYYEKEERGRGNFPDRFSARQFPNYSSELNVNALLLGDSALYLCASSTYGTGKNTEAFFGQGTRLTVV.

The chain has TRBV11-2 and TRBJ2-7; TRBD2 agrees at 10 bases. Germline lookup yields CDR1 SGHAT and CDR2 FQNNGV. With V trimmed by 7 bases and J by 0 bases, 15 bases remained unmatched. This CDR3 has 18 amino acids. Here the CDR3 reads CASTPLRTSGGSSYEQYF. Here the CDR3 DNA reads TGTGCCAGCACCCCGTTGAGGACTAGCGGAGGAAGCTCCTACGAGCAGTACTTC.

Many counts were recorded for this clone. V gene TRBV28 combines with J gene TRBJ1-2; no reliable D call. CDR3 length equals 13 residues. Germline CDR1 MDHEN, CDR2 SYDVKM. Trimming removed 3 bases from V and 8 bases from J, with 13 bases in between. CDR3: CASSFSGIKGYTF. The CDR3 coding sequence is TGTGCCAGCAGTTTTTCGGGAATCAAGGGCTACACCTTC.

With regard to this clone: A read error may be the cause here, since a much bigger clone is one base away. Different DNA sequences within this sample yield the same CDR3. The rearrangement joins TRBV6-5 to TRBJ1-1; TRBD1 might be the D (6 bases). The CDR3 runs to 13 residues. CDR1 and CDR2 (germline): MNHEY, SVGAGI. Trimming shortened V by 7 bases and J by 1 base, and 10 bases separated the two germline ends. In DNA form, the CDR3 reads TGTGCCAGCAATGGACAGCCGAACACTGAAGCTTTCTTT. Its translation is CASNGQPNTEAFF.